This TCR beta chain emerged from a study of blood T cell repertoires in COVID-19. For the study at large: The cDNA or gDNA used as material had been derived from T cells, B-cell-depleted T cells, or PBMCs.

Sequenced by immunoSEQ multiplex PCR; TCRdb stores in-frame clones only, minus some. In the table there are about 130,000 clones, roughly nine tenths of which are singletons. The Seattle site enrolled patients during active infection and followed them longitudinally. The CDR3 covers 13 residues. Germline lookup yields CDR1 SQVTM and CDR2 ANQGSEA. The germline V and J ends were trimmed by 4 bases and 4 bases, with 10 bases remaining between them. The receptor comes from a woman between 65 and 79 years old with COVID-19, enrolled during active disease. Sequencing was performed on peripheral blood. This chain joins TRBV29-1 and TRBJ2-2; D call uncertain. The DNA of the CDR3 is TGCAGCGTTGCGAAGGCGGCCACCGGGGAGCTGTTTTTT. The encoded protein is CSVAKAATGELFF.